The clone carrying this T cell receptor (beta chain) was observed a few times. Its antigen is not identified. Conversion of TCR transcripts into cDNA relied on 5'RACE template switching, which added a universal primer site and UMIs. Each CDR3 protein is one row after TCRdb ran MiXCR on the 5' RACE reads. The table shows 500,000 to 650,000 distinct CDR3 sequences, with 17% occurring only once. The data stem from a study of T cells after yellow fever vaccination. Study conclusions and caveats: Re-detected after boosting: most primary clones, about 95% of CD4 and less than 90% of CD8.

Germline loops: CDR1 MNHEY, CDR2 SMNVEV (reference sequence). V gave up 6 bases and J gave up 1 base, with 12 bases separating them. The CDR3 loop spans 14 amino acids. The genes are TRBV27 and TRBJ1-1; possible D gene TRBD1, 6 bases. The clonotype comes from a young man who received the YFV17D yellow fever vaccine. Sequences were derived from PBMCs, sampled about 5 days after the first yellow fever vaccination. The CDR3 DNA reads TGTGCCAGCAGGACAGGAGGGGGGAACACTGAAGCTTTCTTT. This gives the protein CASRTGGGNTEAFF.